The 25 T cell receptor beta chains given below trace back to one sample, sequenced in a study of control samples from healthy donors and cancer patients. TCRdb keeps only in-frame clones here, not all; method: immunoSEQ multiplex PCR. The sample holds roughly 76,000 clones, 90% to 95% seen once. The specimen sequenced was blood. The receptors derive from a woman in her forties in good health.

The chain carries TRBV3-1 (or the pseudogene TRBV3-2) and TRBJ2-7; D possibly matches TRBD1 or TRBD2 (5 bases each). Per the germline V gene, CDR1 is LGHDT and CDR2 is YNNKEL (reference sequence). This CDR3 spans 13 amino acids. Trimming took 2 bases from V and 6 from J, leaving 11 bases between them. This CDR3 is CASSQSRDGEQYF. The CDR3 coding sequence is TGTGCCAGCAGCCAATCCCGGGACGGCGAGCAGTACTTC.

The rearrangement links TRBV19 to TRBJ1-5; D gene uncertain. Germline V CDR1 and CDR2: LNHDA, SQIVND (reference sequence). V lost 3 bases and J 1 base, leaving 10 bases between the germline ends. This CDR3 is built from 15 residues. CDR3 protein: CASSIGFPSNQPQHF. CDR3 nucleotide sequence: TGTGCCAGTAGTATCGGGTTCCCCAGCAATCAGCCCCAGCATTTT.

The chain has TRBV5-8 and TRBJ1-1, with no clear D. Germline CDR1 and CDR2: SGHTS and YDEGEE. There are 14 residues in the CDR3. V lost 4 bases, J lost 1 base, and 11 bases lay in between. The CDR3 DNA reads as TGTGCCAGCAGCCGACAACCAGCGAACACTGAAGCTTTCTTT. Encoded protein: CASSRQPANTEAFF.

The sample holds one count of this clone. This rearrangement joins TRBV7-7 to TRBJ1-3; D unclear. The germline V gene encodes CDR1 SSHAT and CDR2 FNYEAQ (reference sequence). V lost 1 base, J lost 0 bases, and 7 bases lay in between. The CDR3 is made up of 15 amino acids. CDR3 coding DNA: TGTGCCAGCAGCTTAGGAGTCAACTCTGGAAACACCATATATTTT. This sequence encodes CASSLGVNSGNTIYF.

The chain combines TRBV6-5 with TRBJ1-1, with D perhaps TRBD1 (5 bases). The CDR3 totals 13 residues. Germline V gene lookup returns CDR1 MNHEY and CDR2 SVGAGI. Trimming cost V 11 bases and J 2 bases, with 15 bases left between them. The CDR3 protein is CAARRTQNTEAFF. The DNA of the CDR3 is TGTGCCGCAAGACGGACACAAAACACTGAAGCTTTCTTT.

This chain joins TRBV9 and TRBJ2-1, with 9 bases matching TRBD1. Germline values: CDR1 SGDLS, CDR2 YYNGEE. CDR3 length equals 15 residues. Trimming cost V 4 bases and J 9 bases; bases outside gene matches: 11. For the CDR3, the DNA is TGTGCCAGCAGCCCCCAACAGGGGGCGTTGGGTGAGCAGTTCTTC. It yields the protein CASSPQQGALGEQFF.

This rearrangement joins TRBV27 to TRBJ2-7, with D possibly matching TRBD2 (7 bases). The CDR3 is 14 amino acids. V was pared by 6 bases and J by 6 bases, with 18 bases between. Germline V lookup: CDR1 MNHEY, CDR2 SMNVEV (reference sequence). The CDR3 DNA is TGTGCCAGCAGGGTGGGGGGGGGCCCGGGCGAGCAGTACTTC. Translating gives CASRVGGGPGEQYF.

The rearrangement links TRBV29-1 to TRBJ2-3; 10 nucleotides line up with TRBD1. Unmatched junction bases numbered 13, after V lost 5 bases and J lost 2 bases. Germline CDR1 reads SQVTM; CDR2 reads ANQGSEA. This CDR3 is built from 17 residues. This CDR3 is CSVCPVRDRGFTDTQYF. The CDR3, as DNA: TGCAGCGTTTGCCCCGTCCGGGACAGGGGCTTCACAGATACGCAGTATTTT.

CDR3 region: CASSTTSGRRYNEQFF. The CDR3 coding sequence is TGTGCCAGCAGTACTACAAGCGGGAGGAGATACAATGAGCAGTTCTTC. The chain combines TRBV6-2 or TRBV6-3 with TRBJ2-1, with 9 bases matching TRBD2. V lost 5 bases, J lost 4 bases, and 9 bases stayed unmatched. Looked up from germline, CDR1 is MNHEY and CDR2 is SVGEGT. The CDR3 length is 16 residues.

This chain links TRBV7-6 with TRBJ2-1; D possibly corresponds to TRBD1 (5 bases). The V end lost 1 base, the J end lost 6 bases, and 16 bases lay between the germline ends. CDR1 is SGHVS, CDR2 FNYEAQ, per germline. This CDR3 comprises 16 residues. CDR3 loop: CASSLGGSLLVNEQFF. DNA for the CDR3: TGTGCCAGCAGCTTAGGGGGCAGTCTGCTTGTCAATGAGCAGTTCTTC.

CDR3 residues: CASSPRTYGYTF. The CDR3 DNA follows: TGTGCCAGCAGCCCCCGGACCTATGGCTACACCTTC. V and J are TRBV7-9 and TRBJ1-2; D unclear. Germline V lookup: CDR1 SEHNR, CDR2 FQNEAQ (reference sequence). Trimming cost V 5 bases and J 4 bases, with 8 bases left between them. The CDR3 spans 12 residues.

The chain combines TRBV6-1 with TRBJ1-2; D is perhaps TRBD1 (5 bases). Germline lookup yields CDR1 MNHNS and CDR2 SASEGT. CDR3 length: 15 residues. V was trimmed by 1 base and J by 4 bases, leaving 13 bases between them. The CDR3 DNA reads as TGTGCCAGCAGTGAAGGCCTGGACAAGTTCTATGGCTACACCTTC. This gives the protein CASSEGLDKFYGYTF.

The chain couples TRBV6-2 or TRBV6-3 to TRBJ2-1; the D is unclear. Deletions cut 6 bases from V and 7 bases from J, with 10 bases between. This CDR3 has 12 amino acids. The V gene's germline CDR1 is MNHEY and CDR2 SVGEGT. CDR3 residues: CASSPPGNEQFF. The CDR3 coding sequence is TGTGCCAGCAGCCCGCCCGGGAATGAGCAGTTCTTC.

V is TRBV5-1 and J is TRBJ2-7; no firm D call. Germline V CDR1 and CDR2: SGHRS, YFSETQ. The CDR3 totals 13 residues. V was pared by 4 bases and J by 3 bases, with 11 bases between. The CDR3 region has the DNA TGCGCCAGCAGCACCGTCGGATTCTACGAGCAGTACTTC. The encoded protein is CASSTVGFYEQYF.

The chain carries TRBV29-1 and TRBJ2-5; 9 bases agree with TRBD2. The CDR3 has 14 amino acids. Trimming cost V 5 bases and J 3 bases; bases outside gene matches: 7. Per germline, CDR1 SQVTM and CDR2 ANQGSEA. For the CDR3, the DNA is TGCAGCGTTCCATCTAGCGGGAAAAAAGAGACCCAGTACTTC. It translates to CSVPSSGKKETQYF.

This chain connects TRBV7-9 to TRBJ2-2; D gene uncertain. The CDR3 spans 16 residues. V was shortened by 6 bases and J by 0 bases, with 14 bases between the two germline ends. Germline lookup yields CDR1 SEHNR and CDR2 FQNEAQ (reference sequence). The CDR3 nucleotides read TGTGCCAGCAGGGTAGGGTATCGTGCGAACACCGGGGAGCTGTTTTTT. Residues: CASRVGYRANTGELFF. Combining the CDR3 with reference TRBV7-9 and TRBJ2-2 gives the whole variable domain DTGVSQNPRHKITKRGQNVTFRCDPISEHNRLYWYRQTLGQGPEFLTYFQNEAQLEKSRLLSDRFSAERPKGSFSTLEIQRTEQGDSAMYLCASRVGYRANTGELFFGEGSRLTVL.

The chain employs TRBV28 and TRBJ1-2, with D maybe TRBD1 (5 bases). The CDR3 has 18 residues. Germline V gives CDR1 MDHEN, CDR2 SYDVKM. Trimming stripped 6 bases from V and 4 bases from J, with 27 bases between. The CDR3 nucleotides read TGTGCCAGCAGAACATCTCCGGGACCCTTCCATAGCGGCTATGGCTACACCTTC. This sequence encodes CASRTSPGPFHSGYGYTF.

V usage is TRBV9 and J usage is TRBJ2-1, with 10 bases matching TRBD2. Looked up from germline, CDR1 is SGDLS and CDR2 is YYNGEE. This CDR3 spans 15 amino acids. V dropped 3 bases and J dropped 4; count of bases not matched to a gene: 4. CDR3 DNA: TGTGCCAGCAGCGACGGGACTAGCGATTACAATGAGCAGTTCTTC. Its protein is CASSDGTSDYNEQFF.

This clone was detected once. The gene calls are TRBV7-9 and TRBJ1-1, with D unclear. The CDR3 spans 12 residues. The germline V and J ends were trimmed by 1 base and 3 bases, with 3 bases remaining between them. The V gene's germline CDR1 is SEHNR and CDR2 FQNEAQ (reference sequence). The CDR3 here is CASSLEDTEAFF. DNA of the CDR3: TGTGCCAGCAGCTTAGAGGACACTGAAGCTTTCTTT.

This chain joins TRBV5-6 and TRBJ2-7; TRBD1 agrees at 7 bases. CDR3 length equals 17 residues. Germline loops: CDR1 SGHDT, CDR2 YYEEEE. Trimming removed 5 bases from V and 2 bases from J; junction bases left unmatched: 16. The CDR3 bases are TGTGCCAGCAGTCGTAAGACAGGGAGCAGAATAGCCTACGAGCAGTACTTC. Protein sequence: CASSRKTGSRIAYEQYF.

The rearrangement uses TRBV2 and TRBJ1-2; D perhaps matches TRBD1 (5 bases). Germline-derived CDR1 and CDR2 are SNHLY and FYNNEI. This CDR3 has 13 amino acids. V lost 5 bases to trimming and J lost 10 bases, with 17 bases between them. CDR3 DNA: TGTGCCAGCAGTAGGGGCCCCGTAGGAGTCTACACCTTC. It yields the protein CASSRGPVGVYTF.

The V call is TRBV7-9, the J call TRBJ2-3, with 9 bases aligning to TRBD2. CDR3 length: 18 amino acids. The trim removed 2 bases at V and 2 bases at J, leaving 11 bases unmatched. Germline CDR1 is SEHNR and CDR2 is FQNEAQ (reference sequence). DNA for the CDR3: TGTGCCAGCAGCTTACCTCCCGGGACTAGCAGAGACACAGATACGCAGTATTTT. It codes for CASSLPPGTSRDTDTQYF.

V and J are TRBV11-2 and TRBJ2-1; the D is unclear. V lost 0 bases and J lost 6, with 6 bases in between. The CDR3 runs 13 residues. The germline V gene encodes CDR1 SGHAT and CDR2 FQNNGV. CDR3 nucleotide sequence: TGTGCCAGCAGCTTAGAAATCTTCAATGAGCAGTTCTTC. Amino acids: CASSLEIFNEQFF.

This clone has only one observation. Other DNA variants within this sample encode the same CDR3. CDR3 DNA sequence: TGCGCCAGCAGCTTGGGCGAGGGGAGCAATCAGCCCCAGCATTTT. It encodes CASSLGEGSNQPQHF. This chain uses TRBV5-1 with TRBJ1-5, with D possibly matching TRBD1 (5 bases). This CDR3 contains 15 residues. The germline V and J ends were trimmed by 0 bases and 1 base, with 8 bases remaining between them. Germline V gene data show CDR1 as SGHRS and CDR2 as YFSETQ.

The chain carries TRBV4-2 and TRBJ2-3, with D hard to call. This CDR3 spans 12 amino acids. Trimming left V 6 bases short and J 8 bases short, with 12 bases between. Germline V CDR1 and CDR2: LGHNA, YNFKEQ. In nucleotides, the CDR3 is TGTGCCAGCAGTTCCGACTCGGGTACGCAGTATTTT. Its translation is CASSSDSGTQYF.